Presented here are 6 T cell receptor beta chains from one specimen sequenced in a study of cytomegalovirus exposure and HLA in healthy donors. PCR amplification relied on 60 Vbeta primers (plus 13 Jbeta primers). Sequencing used immunoSEQ multiplex PCR; TCRdb keeps in-frame clones, though not all of them. The top ten clones hold about 23% of a sample with 70,000 to 100,000 clones, more than 75% of them seen once. The specimen was PBMCs. These receptor sequences come from a woman between 45 and 60 years old in good health and CMV-seropositive.

Points on this clone: This same CDR3 is encoded by further DNA sequences in the sample. The genes are TRBV9 and TRBJ1-1; weak D call: TRBD1 (5 bases). Trimming left V 0 bases short and J 3 bases short, with 6 bases between. CDR3 length: 13 residues. From germline, CDR1 is SGDLS and CDR2 YYNGEE. CDR3 protein: CASSVGGDTEAFF. DNA for the CDR3: TGTGCCAGCAGCGTAGGGGGGGACACTGAAGCTTTCTTT.

The rearrangement links TRBV7-6 to TRBJ1-1; D may be TRBD1 (5 bases). There are 14 residues in the CDR3. Germline V gene lookup returns CDR1 SGHVS and CDR2 FNYEAQ. Between the trimmed V and J ends, which lost 6 bases and 1 base, there was a span of 12 bases. The CDR3 is CASSSQVPNTEAFF. The DNA for the CDR3 is TGTGCCAGCAGTTCACAGGTTCCGAACACTGAAGCTTTCTTT.

The J gene is TRBJ1-1, the V gene TRBV19, with a tentative D call TRBD1 (6 bases). CDR1 is LNHDA and CDR2 is SQIVND in the germline V gene (reference sequence). The CDR3 has 14 amino acids. V lost 7 bases and J lost 5, with 17 bases in between. CDR3 DNA sequence: TGTGCCAGTACTCACCCGGGGGGGGCGACTGAAGCTTTCTTT. Translating it yields CASTHPGGATEAFF.

This rearrangement joins TRBV6-4 to TRBJ1-3; TRBD1 might be the D (5 bases). Deletions cut 3 bases from V and 7 bases from J, with 13 bases between. The CDR3 is 14 residues long. Germline-derived CDR1 and CDR2 are MRHNA and SNTAGT. CDR3 sequence reads: CASSEAAGGNTIYF. The CDR3 coding sequence is TGTGCCAGCAGTGAGGCGGCCGGGGGTAACACCATATATTTT.

This chain connects TRBV29-1 to TRBJ1-2; 7 nucleotides agree with TRBD1. CDR1 and CDR2 (germline): SQVTM, ANQGSEA. This CDR3 is built from 12 residues. V lost 4 bases to trimming and J lost 6 bases; unmatched junction nucleotides: 5. CDR3 amino acids: CSVADRENGYTF. CDR3 in DNA: TGCAGCGTTGCCGACAGGGAAAATGGCTACACCTTC.

V is TRBV19 and J is TRBJ1-2; 7 nucleotides line up with TRBD1. CDR1 is LNHDA and CDR2 is SQIVND in the germline V gene (reference sequence). The junction had 4 bases not matched to a gene; V was cut back by 7 bases and J by 2 bases. The CDR3 consists of 13 residues. As DNA, the CDR3 is TGTGCCAGTACCGAGGGGGCGAACTATGGCTACACCTTC. Protein sequence: CASTEGANYGYTF.